This TCR beta chain originates from a study of post-analysis software for immune sequencing data. Study outcomes and limitations: Relative to controls, patients had five TRBV segments at higher frequency, with TRBV5-6, TRBV5-1 and TRBV20-1 among these.

The table lists this clonotype with a few counts. The antigen remains undetermined. CDR3 size: 13 residues. Germline V lookup: CDR1 LGHNA, CDR2 YSLEER. Trimming stripped 2 bases from V and 6 bases from J, with 10 bases between. Unique molecular identifiers tagged the TCR beta cDNA libraries. TCRdb processed the PCR reads anew with MiXCR; each CDR3 protein has one entry. The repertoire holds hundreds of thousands of distinct CDR3 sequences, with roughly 45% as singletons. The V call is TRBV4-3, the J call TRBJ1-2; D gene unclear. The specimen was blood. This sequence was found in a girl between 5 and 17 years old with multiple sclerosis. Here the CDR3 DNA reads TGCGCCAGCAGCCAAACAGTAGGCGATGGCTACACCTTC. It yields the protein CASSQTVGDGYTF.